One and the same sample provided the 2 T cell receptor beta chains below, sequenced in a study of IL-17A CD8 T cells in psoriatic arthritis synovium. Profiled with immunoSEQ multiplex PCR; TCRdb holds only in-frame clones, not every one. Here the sample spans roughly 2,000 clones, 65% to 80% being singletons. Magnetically isolated CD3+ T cells were stimulated 1.5 hours with PMA and ionomycin. Synovial fluid was aspirated from actively inflamed joints of psoriatic arthritis patients. The sequenced material came from IFN-gamma+ CD8+ T cells from synovial fluid. Documented subset: IL-17A-IFNgamma+ memory CD8+ (Tc1) cells. These receptors came from a human donor with psoriatic arthritis.

J is TRBJ2-3 and V is TRBV9; 15 positions agree with TRBD2. CDR1 and CDR2 (germline): SGDLS, YYNGEE. V shed 3 bases and J 2 bases; nucleotides not matched to a gene: 4. This CDR3 spans 17 amino acids. The CDR3 DNA sequence: TGTGCCAGCAGCGCCGGGACTAGCGGGGGGTTCACAGATACGCAGTATTTT. It translates to CASSAGTSGGFTDTQYF.

This CDR3 is CASSYSYRGEQYF. The CDR3 region has the DNA TGTGCCAGCAGTTACTCGTACAGGGGCGAGCAGTACTTC. This chain links TRBV6-6 with TRBJ2-7, with TRBD1 identical over 7 bases. The V segment lost 0 bases and the J segment 6 bases; nucleotides outside the gene matches: 2. Germline assignment: CDR1 MNHNY and CDR2 SVGAGI (reference sequence). The CDR3 length is 13 residues.